Following are 13 T cell receptor beta chains from one sample sequenced in a study of cytotoxic CD8 clonotypes in ibrutinib-treated CLL. Only in-frame clones appear in the TCRdb table, and some are missing; sequencing was by immunoSEQ multiplex PCR. The sample gives approximately 350,000 clones, roughly 71% of which show up once; around 6.3% is in the top ten. Specimen: PBMCs, collected after 36 months of ibrutinib treatment. The receptors derive from a human donor with chronic lymphocytic leukemia.

The rearrangement joins TRBV4-1 to TRBJ1-2, with 8 bases matching TRBD1. The CDR3 has 15 residues. Germline V CDR1 and CDR2: MGHRA, YSYEKL. Trimming took 8 bases from V and 5 from J; bases not matched to a gene: 13. This CDR3 is CASRDRLMGRYGYTF. DNA of the CDR3: TGCGCCAGCCGGGACAGGCTGATGGGTCGATATGGCTACACCTTC.

The chain joins TRBV9 to TRBJ2-7; TRBD2 agrees at 7 bases. CDR1 and CDR2 (germline): SGDLS, YYNGEE. The CDR3 extends over 15 amino acids. V shed 0 bases, J shed 4 bases, and the junction held 7 bases outside the gene matches. The CDR3 sequence is CASSVGSGGLYEQYF. The CDR3 bases are TGTGCCAGCAGCGTAGGATCGGGGGGTCTTTACGAGCAGTACTTC.

The chain links TRBV5-4 to TRBJ2-2; 10 bases match TRBD2. There are 16 residues in the CDR3. Looked up from germline, CDR1 is SGHNT and CDR2 is YYREEE (reference sequence). Trimming removed 0 bases from V and 8 bases from J; junction bases left unmatched: 7. CDR3 loop: CASSLGTSGSLGELFF. DNA for the CDR3: TGTGCCAGCAGCTTGGGGACTAGCGGAAGTCTGGGGGAGCTGTTTTTT. Looking up the rest from reference TRBV5-4 and TRBJ2-2 gives the full variable domain: ETGVTQSPTHLIKTRGQQVTLRCSSQSGHNTVSWYQQALGQGPQFIFQYYREEENGRGNFPPRFSGLQFPNYSSELNVNALELDDSALYLCASSLGTSGSLGELFFGEGSRLTVL.

The chain has TRBV7-8 and TRBJ2-3, with D hard to call. Germline CDR1 reads SGHVS; CDR2 reads FQNEAQ. V lost 5 bases to trimming and J lost 0 bases, with 9 bases between them. The CDR3 has 14 amino acids. The chain's CDR3 is CASSPRRSTDTQYF. CDR3 bases: TGTGCCAGCAGCCCGAGAAGAAGCACAGATACGCAGTATTTT.

In this sample, this clone turned up once. V is TRBV10-2 and J is TRBJ2-1, with 11 bases fitting TRBD2. J lost 9 bases, V lost 7 bases, and 8 bases had no gene match. This CDR3 is built from 14 residues. Per the germline V gene, CDR1 is WSHSY and CDR2 is SAAADI. CDR3 bases: TGCGCCAGCACTCCACTAGCGGGAGTTGCTGAGCAGTTCTTC. Protein product: CASTPLAGVAEQFF.

The chain is built from TRBV4-1 and TRBJ2-1; TRBD2 matches 14 bases. The CDR3 sequence is 17 residues long. V shed 4 bases, J shed 6 bases, and the junction held 8 bases outside the gene matches. CDR1 MGHRA and CDR2 YSYEKL come from the germline V gene. The DNA for the CDR3 is TGCGCCAGCAGCCTTCGACTAGCGGGAGGGCCCTCCAATGAGCAGTTCTTC. Translating gives CASSLRLAGGPSNEQFF.

This chain links TRBV7-6 with TRBJ2-7, with D maybe TRBD2 (7 bases). V lost 3 bases and J lost 2, with 20 bases in between. Germline assignment: CDR1 SGHVS and CDR2 FNYEAQ. The CDR3 is 17 amino acids. The CDR3 nucleotides read TGTGCCAGCAGCTTCCAAGCGTGGAGGGGGGGTACCTACGAGCAGTACTTC. It encodes CASSFQAWRGGTYEQYF. Based on the CDR3 plus reference TRBV7-6 and TRBJ2-7, the full variable domain is GAGVSQSPRYKVTKRGQDVALRCDPISGHVSLYWYRQALGQGPEFLTYFNYEAQQDKSGLPNDRFSAERPEGSISTLTIQRTEQRDSAMYRCASSFQAWRGGTYEQYFGPGTRLTVT.

The V gene is TRBV13, the J gene TRBJ1-3, with D unclear. Trimming took off 1 base at V and 1 base at J, with 8 bases between the two ends. The germline CDR1 and CDR2 sequences are PRHDT and FYEKMQ (reference sequence). The CDR3 loop spans 15 amino acids. This chain's CDR3 is CASSLVLGSGNTIYF. The CDR3 DNA sequence: TGTGCCAGCAGCTTAGTATTAGGGTCTGGAAACACCATATATTTT.

This clone was detected only once. The chain employs TRBV29-1 and TRBJ2-3, with D possibly TRBD2 on 7 matching bases. The CDR3 has 14 residues. Germline CDR1 and CDR2: SQVTM and ANQGSEA. This CDR3 reads CSTRGGSNTDTQYF. The CDR3 DNA is TGCTCAACAAGGGGGGGCTCCAACACAGATACGCAGTATTTT.

This chain connects TRBV6-5 to TRBJ2-7; 8 bases match TRBD2. With V trimmed by 2 bases and J by 0 bases, 6 bases remained unmatched. CDR3 size: 16 residues. Germline assignment: CDR1 MNHEY and CDR2 SVGAGI. CDR3 loop: CASSYPTSGYSYEQYF. For the CDR3, the DNA is TGTGCCAGCAGTTACCCCACTAGCGGCTACTCCTACGAGCAGTACTTC.

The rearrangement uses TRBV18 and TRBJ2-3; D is unclear. Trimming pared 1 base from V and 0 bases from J, leaving 8 bases between. The CDR3 has 15 amino acids. Germline CDR1 reads KGHSH; CDR2 reads LQKENI. CDR3 in DNA: TGTGCCAGCTCACCACTCGGAGTGAGCACAGATACGCAGTATTTT. Translated, it gives CASSPLGVSTDTQYF.

This rearrangement joins TRBV6-1 to TRBJ2-2; D gene unclear. The V gene's germline CDR1 is MNHNS and CDR2 SASEGT. V lost 7 bases and J 4 bases, leaving 13 bases between the germline ends. CDR3 length equals 14 residues. The CDR3: CASKFGPSTGELFF. CDR3 DNA: TGTGCCAGCAAATTCGGGCCAAGCACCGGGGAGCTGTTTTTT.

The chain uses TRBV7-3 and TRBJ2-5; D possibly matches TRBD1 or TRBD2 (5 bases each). The V end was cut by 2 bases, the J end by 5 bases, with 9 bases between. The CDR3 has 13 amino acids. Germline CDR1 reads SGHTA; CDR2 reads FQGTGA. CDR3 DNA: TGTGCCAGCAGCTTAGGGGGATGGGAGACCCAGTACTTC. Translating it yields CASSLGGWETQYF.